The rows below give T cell receptor beta chains drawn from one sample of a study of Graves' ophthalmopathy and Graves' hyperthyroidism. Using its own MiXCR run on the multiplex PCR reads, TCRdb lists one record per CDR3 protein. This repertoire shows hundreds of thousands of distinct CDR3 sequences, approximately 21% found once; its top ten account for roughly 6.9%. The source material was peripheral blood. The receptors originated from a young woman with stable Graves' hyperthyroidism. Some clones in this sample may be carry-over from other donors' samples. CDR3s include the opening cysteine and the closing phenylalanine or tryptophan. A D gene is named only where the DNA matches it firmly. Where a row states a size, it is once, few, many or the class of an expanded clone; other rows omit it.

TRBJ2-5,TRBD2,TRBV7-3,.,TGTGCCAGCAGCTTTGGGACTAGCGGAAAAGAGACCCAGTACTTC,CASSFGTSGKETQYF
TRBJ1-5,TRBD1,TRBV28,many,TGTGCCAGCAGTTCGGGACAGGGGGCCTCTCAGCCCCAGCATTTT,CASSSGQGASQPQHF
TRBJ1-1,.,TRBV6-1,.,TGTGCCAGCAGAGCAGGGAGGGGGACTGAAGCTTTCTTT,CASRAGRGTEAFF
TRBJ1-5,TRBD1,TRBV6-1,many,TGTGCCAGCAGTGCAAACCGGGACAGGGGGTTTGGAGCCCAGCATTTT,CASSANRDRGFGAQHF
TRBJ2-7,.,TRBV7-2,many,TGTGCCAGCAGCTTAGGCGGGGGCGCGTACGAGCAGTACTTC,CASSLGGGAYEQYF
TRBJ2-7,.,TRBV15,.,TGTGCCACCATCAGAGATTCGGGCGAGCAGTACTTC,CATIRDSGEQYF
TRBJ2-7,.,TRBV7-2,few,TGTGCCAGCAGGCGGAGGGACGGCGGGACCTACGAGCAGTACTTC,CASRRRDGGTYEQYF
TRBJ2-5,.,TRBV5-1,.,TGCGCCAGCAGCTTAACAGGGCTTCGGGAGACCCAGTACTTC,CASSLTGLRETQYF
TRBJ1-1,.,TRBV28,.,TGTGCCAGCAGTTTCCCCGGGACACCCGGGAAAGCTTTCTTT,CASSFPGTPGKAFF
TRBJ1-1,TRBD1,TRBV12-5,.,TGTGCTAGTGGTTCCGGGACAGGGGTGAACACTGAAGCTTTCTTT,CASGSGTGVNTEAFF
TRBJ1-2,.,TRBV6-5,.,TGTGCCAGCAGTTACGGGATAAACTATGGCTACACCTTC,CASSYGINYGYTF
TRBJ1-1,.,TRBV12-3/TRBV12-4,many,TGTGCCAGCAGTCCGGGGCTCCCGCGGGCTTTCTTT,CASSPGLPRAFF
TRBJ2-2,TRBD2,TRBV11-3,.,TGTGCCAGCAGCTCCCACATTCCCGGGACTAGCGTCAACACCGGGGAGCTGTTTTTT,CASSSHIPGTSVNTGELFF
TRBJ1-6,.,TRBV30,few,TGTGCCTGGAGTGTTCGAGGCCGCCACCTCGGGAATTCACCCCTCCACTTT,CAWSVRGRHLGNSPLHF
TRBJ2-5,.,TRBV20-1,many,TGCAGTGCCAGATCGGGGTTAGAGACCCAGTACTTC,CSARSGLETQYF
TRBJ1-2,.,TRBV6-2/TRBV6-3,many,TGTGCCAGCAGTTACGATGCGACAGCTAACTATGGCTACACCTTC,CASSYDATANYGYTF
TRBJ1-1,.,TRBV5-1,.,TGCGCCAGCAGCCCTGGACAGTTAATCGATGGTGAAGCTTTCTTT,CASSPGQLIDGEAFF
TRBJ2-7,.,TRBV2,many,TGTGCCAGATCCACGGGCAGGGGCTACGAGCAGTACTTC,CARSTGRGYEQYF
TRBJ2-7,.,TRBV6-1,.,TGTGCCAGCAGTGGCCCCCATTGGGGAAGCGGCTCATACGAGCAGTACTTC,CASSGPHWGSGSYEQYF
TRBJ2-7,TRBD2,TRBV4-1,few,TGCGCCAGCAGCCCGTATCCGACTAGCGGGACCTCCTACGAGCAGTACTTC,CASSPYPTSGTSYEQYF
TRBJ2-7,.,TRBV7-8,many,TGTGCCAGCAGCTTAATCGGCGGTAGCTACGAGCAGTACTTC,CASSLIGGSYEQYF
TRBJ1-1,.,TRBV28,many,TGTGCCAGCAGGCATGACACTGAAGCTTTCTTT,CASRHDTEAFF
TRBJ2-5,TRBD2,TRBV6-4,many,TGTGCCAGCAGCCCAGGCGGAGCGGGGGGGCTAAGTGACCCTAGAGAGACCCAGTACTTC,CASSPGGAGGLSDPRETQYF
TRBJ2-2,.,TRBV4-2,many,TGTGCCAGCAGCCAAGATGACCGGTCCGTGGGGGAGCTGTTTTTT,CASSQDDRSVGELFF
TRBJ2-5,.,TRBV29-1,.,TGCAGCGTTGAGGTTGGCGAGACCCAGTACTTC,CSVEVGETQYF
TRBJ1-5,.,TRBV9,many,TGTGCCAGCAGCGTATCCGGGGATAGCAATCAGCCCCAGCATTTT,CASSVSGDSNQPQHF
TRBJ2-7,TRBD2,TRBV28,many,TGTGCCAGCAGTTTATCGGGACTAGCGGGAAATATATACGAGCAGTACTTC,CASSLSGLAGNIYEQYF
TRBJ2-1,TRBD2,TRBV20-1,few,TGCAGTGCTAGTGGGCGCGGGGGTCAGGTCAATGAGCAGTTCTTC,CSASGRGGQVNEQFF
TRBJ2-6,TRBD1,TRBV6-1,many,TGTGCCAGCAGCAGAAAACCGACAGGGGCTGGGGCCAACGTCCTGACTTTC,CASSRKPTGAGANVLTF
TRBJ2-7,TRBD2,TRBV3-1,many,TGTGCCAGCAGCCAGACTAGCGGGAGGCGTGAGCAGTACTTC,CASSQTSGRREQYF
TRBJ2-5,.,TRBV20-1,many,TGCAGTGCTAGAGCGGGGGGCGGGGAGACCCAGTACTTC,CSARAGGGETQYF
TRBJ1-2,TRBD1,TRBV6-1,few,TGTGCCAGCAGAAGACAGGGTCTCTATGGCTACACCTTC,CASRRQGLYGYTF
TRBJ2-7,.,TRBV28,many,TGTGCCAGCAACTTCGGGGGCTACGAGCAGTACTTC,CASNFGGYEQYF
TRBJ1-1,.,TRBV29-1,many,TGCAGCGTTGATTCCCCGATTGGGAACACTGAAGCTTTCTTT,CSVDSPIGNTEAFF
TRBJ1-2,.,TRBV12-3/TRBV12-4,many,TGTGCCAGCAGTTTCGGGGAAGGCTACACCTTC,CASSFGEGYTF
TRBJ2-5,.,TRBV6-5,.,TGTGCCAGCAGTAACGGGAACTCAGAGACCCCATACTTC,CASSNGNSETPYF
TRBJ1-5,.,TRBV19,many,TGTGCCAGTAGTATCTGGTCCGACAATCAGCCCCAGCATTTT,CASSIWSDNQPQHF
TRBJ2-5,.,TRBV18,.,TGTGCCAGCTCACCGACAGAAAAAGAGACCCAGTACTTC,CASSPTEKETQYF
TRBJ2-2,.,TRBV29-1,.,TGCAGCGTTGGGCTACAGCCCACCGGGGAGCTGTTTTTT,CSVGLQPTGELFF
TRBJ1-2,.,TRBV12-3/TRBV12-4,many,TGTGCCAGCAGCCCGGGGACATTCAACTATGGCTACACCTTC,CASSPGTFNYGYTF